This TCR beta chain was retrieved from a study of blood T cell repertoires in COVID-19. Study context: COVID-19 samples collected from the United States, Italy and Spain covered acute and convalescent phases. Sources were T cells, B-cell-depleted T cells, or PBMCs; the material itself was cDNA or gDNA.

Per the study methods: Cell counts per sample came from amplifying reference gene primers. Data came from immunoSEQ multiplex PCR; TCRdb stores just in-frame clones and leaves some out. That table is the source of V, J and clone size, and D and trimming were worked out from the DNA. The table includes some 90,000 clones, nearly 90% detected once. The junction had 14 bases not matched to a gene; V was cut back by 3 bases and J by 10 bases. The length of the CDR3 is 16 residues. The germline gives CDR1 LGHNA, CDR2 YSLEER. This sequence was found in a woman of 80 years or more with active or convalescent COVID-19. Sequences were obtained from peripheral blood. This chain links TRBV4-3 with TRBJ2-1; 8 nucleotides align to TRBD2. This CDR3 reads CASSQAGGLLDQEQFF. CDR3 nucleotides: TGCGCCAGCAGCCAGGCGGGGGGACTACTCGATCAGGAGCAGTTCTTC.